This TCR beta chain appears in the sequencing data of a study of CD8+CD57+ T cells in acquired aplastic anemia. Study-wide context: The mean DNA yield obtained from sorted CD4+ and CD8+ cells came to roughly 3.4 ug.

According to the study, genomic DNA was the template for TCR beta VDJ and CDR3 profiling. TCRdb independently ran MiXCR on the reads; one entry per CDR3 protein. In the table there are 270,000 or so distinct CDR3 sequences, roughly 80% of which are singletons. Whole-study findings and limits: Shared by patients and controls, 25 to 30 CD8+ CDR3s were abundant in patients. Significant differences in CD8+ Simpson's diversity were not observed between patients and controls.

The patients chosen for sequencing had shown expansion of CD8+CD57+ cells (detected by flow cytometry). Patients, without exception, had severe acquired aplastic anemia. CDR1 and CDR2 from the germline V gene are SNHLY and FYNNEI. The CDR3 consists of 14 residues. Trimming removed 6 bases from V and 8 bases from J, with 20 bases in between. Note on this clonotype: Antigen specificity is unknown.

V and J are TRBV2 and TRBJ2-7; tentatively, D is TRBD1 or TRBD2 (7 bases each). This sequence was found in a human donor with aplastic anemia. Sequenced material: sorted CD4+, CD8+, or CD8+CD57+ T cells (not recorded which) from PBMCs. The CDR3 DNA sequence: TGTGCCAGCAGCTTGCCCGCAGGGGGGGACCAGCAGTACGTC. Protein product: CASSLPAGGDQQYV.